The present TCR beta chain was sequenced within a study of T cell responses to AZD1222 COVID-19 vaccine. Study-level information: Whether given at about 4 or about 12 weeks, second doses were pooled.

TCRdb's table, derived via immunoSEQ multiplex PCR, lists solely in-frame clones and lacks some. The data hold roughly 190,000 clones, with roughly 93% observed a single time. V dropped 6 bases and J dropped 3; count of bases not matched to a gene: 7. CDR3 length: 14 residues. Germline V gives CDR1 MNHEY, CDR2 SVGAGI. Study results and limitations: Among the donors, most were white British and more were female, and clonal diversity was possibly underestimated. Spike-specific TCR breadth and depth grew following two AZD1222 doses.

To note about this clone: No antigen is known for it.

The sequenced sample was peripheral blood, obtained on day 0 of AZD1222 vaccination. The TCR sequence derives from an adult in good health. The genes are TRBV6-5 and TRBJ2-7; 8 nucleotides align to TRBD2. The DNA for the CDR3 is TGTGCCAGCAGCCCAAGCGGGAGTCGCTACGAGCAGTACTTC. Amino acids: CASSPSGSRYEQYF.